This T cell receptor beta chain emerged from a study of control samples from healthy donors and cancer patients. Trimming removed 1 base at V and 7 bases at J, with 17 bases between. Per the germline V gene, CDR1 is MDHEN and CDR2 is SYDVKM. The CDR3 loop spans 15 amino acids. This clone is deemed medium-sized by its frequency. The protocol was immunoSEQ multiplex PCR, while the TCRdb copy is restricted to in-frame clones and leaves out a portion. The sample holds roughly 190,000 clones. This TCR came from a woman younger than 45 in good health. The material sequenced was blood. This chain connects TRBV28 to TRBJ2-7; D is perhaps TRBD2 (6 bases). CDR3 protein: CASSLLTGSEGEQYF. In DNA form, the CDR3 reads TGTGCCAGCAGTTTATTAACGGGGTCGGAGGGGGAGCAGTACTTC. The full variable domain, its missing parts supplied by reference TRBV28 and TRBJ2-7, is DVKVTQSSRYLVKRTGEKVFLECVQDMDHENMFWYRQDPGLGLRLIYFSYDVKMKEKGDIPEGYSVSREKKERFSLILESASTNQTSMYLCASSLLTGSEGEQYFGPGTRLTVT.